The present T cell receptor beta chain was sequenced within a study of vaccination effects on CD4 cells after COVID-19. Across the whole study: Sample provision by two convalescent patients occurred 16 days and one week before vaccination.

Assay used: immunoSEQ multiplex PCR; TCRdb lists only in-frame clones, some missing. This sample has 35,000 to 45,000 clones; approximately 70% occur once, and the top ten carry about 33%. The study's findings and limits: Only a few convalescent patients and no early post-infection timepoints featured in the study.

For this clone: The antigen is undetermined.

Antigen-specific CD4+ T cells were expanded with viral peptide pools in the ViraFEST assay before sequencing. After more than 8 days in culture, the CD4+ T cells were isolated. SARS-CoV-2 infected the person between March and December 2020, as confirmed by PCR. A half-medium replacement with IL-2 medium was carried out on days 3 and 7. The sequence came from a human donor who had a prior SARS-CoV-2 infection. The sample in question was CD4+ T cells from PBMCs cultured with a peptide pool, obtained before COVID-19 vaccination.

The CDR3 loop reads CASSWTGGAGNTIYF. The CDR3 DNA reads TGTGCCAGCAGTTGGACAGGGGGTGCCGGAAACACCATATATTTT. The chain links TRBV27 to TRBJ1-3; TRBD1 matches 10 bases. V lost 4 bases to trimming and J lost 4 bases; unmatched junction nucleotides: 4. Germline V gene lookup returns CDR1 MNHEY and CDR2 SMNVEV (reference sequence). CDR3 size: 15 residues.